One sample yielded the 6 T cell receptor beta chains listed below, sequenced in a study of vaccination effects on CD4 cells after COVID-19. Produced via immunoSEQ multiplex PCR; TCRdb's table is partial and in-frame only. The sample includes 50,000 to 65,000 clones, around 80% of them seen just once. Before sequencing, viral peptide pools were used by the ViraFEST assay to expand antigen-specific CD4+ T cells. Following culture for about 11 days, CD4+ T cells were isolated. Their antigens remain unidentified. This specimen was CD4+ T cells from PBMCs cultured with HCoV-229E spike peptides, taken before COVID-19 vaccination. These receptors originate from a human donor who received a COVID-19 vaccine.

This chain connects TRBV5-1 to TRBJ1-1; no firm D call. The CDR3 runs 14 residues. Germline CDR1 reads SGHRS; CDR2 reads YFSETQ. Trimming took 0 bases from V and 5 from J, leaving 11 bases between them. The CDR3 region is CASSLGTLRTEAFF. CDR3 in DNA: TGCGCCAGCAGCTTGGGGACCCTAAGGACTGAAGCTTTCTTT.

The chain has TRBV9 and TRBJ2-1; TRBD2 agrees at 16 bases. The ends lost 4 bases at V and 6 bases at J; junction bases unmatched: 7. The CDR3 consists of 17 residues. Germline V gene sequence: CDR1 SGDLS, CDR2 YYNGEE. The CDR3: CASSLGLAGGSGNEQFF. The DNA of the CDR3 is TGTGCCAGCAGCTTGGGACTAGCGGGGGGGTCGGGCAATGAGCAGTTCTTC.

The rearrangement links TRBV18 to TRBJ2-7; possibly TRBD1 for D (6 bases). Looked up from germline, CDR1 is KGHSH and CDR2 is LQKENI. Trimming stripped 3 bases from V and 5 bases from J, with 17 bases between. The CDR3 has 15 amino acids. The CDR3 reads CASSPSPGVVHEQYV. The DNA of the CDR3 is TGTGCCAGCTCACCCTCCCCAGGGGTCGTCCACGAGCAGTACGTC.

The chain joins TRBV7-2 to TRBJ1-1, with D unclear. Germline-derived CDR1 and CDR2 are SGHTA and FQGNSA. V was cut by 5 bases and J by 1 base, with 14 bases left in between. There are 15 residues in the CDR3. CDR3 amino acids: CASSPSRVRNTEAFF. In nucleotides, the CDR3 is TGTGCCAGCAGCCCATCGAGGGTACGGAACACTGAAGCTTTCTTT.

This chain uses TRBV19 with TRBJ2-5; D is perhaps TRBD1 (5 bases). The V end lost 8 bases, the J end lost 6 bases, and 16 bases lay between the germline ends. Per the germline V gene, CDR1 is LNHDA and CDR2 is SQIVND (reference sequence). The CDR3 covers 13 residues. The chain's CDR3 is CASSAGLVKTQYF. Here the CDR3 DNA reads TGTGCCAGTTCTGCAGGGCTTGTAAAGACCCAGTACTTC.

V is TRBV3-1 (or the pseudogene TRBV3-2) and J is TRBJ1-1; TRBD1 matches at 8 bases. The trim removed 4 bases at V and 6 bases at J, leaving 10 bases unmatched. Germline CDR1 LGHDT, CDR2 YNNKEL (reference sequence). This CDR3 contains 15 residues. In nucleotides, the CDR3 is TGTGCCAGCAGCCTACTAGGACAGGGATCGGCTGAAGCTTTCTTT. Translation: CASSLLGQGSAEAFF.